This TCR beta chain was documented in a study of cytomegalovirus exposure and HLA in healthy donors. TCRdb keeps only in-frame clones here, not all; method: immunoSEQ multiplex PCR. This sample has around 150,000 clones; 70% to 90% occur once, and the top ten carry under 2.5%. In its sample, this clone was seen once. Germline CDR1 SGHAT, CDR2 FQNNGV. The CDR3 has 15 amino acids. The J segment lost 4 bases and the V segment lost 4 bases, leaving 8 bases of the junction unmatched. This receptor was obtained from a young man in good health and CMV-seropositive. The sequenced sample was PBMCs. The chain employs TRBV11-2 and TRBJ2-7; TRBD1 aligns across 9 bases. The CDR3 DNA reads TGTGCCAGCAGCTCGGGACAGGGCTACCAATACGAGCAGTACTTC. It codes for CASSSGQGYQYEQYF.